The 19 T cell receptor beta chains below were found in one sample sequenced in a study of metastatic and nonmetastatic thyroid tumors. Ahead of thyroid surgery, no patient had received treatment of any kind. TCRdb reassembled clones from the PCR reads with MiXCR. The table lists some 84,000 clones, 8.6% of them singletons. Input material: blood. These receptors came from a female donor with papillary thyroid cancer or a benign thyroid nodule (not recorded which). Some clones in this sample may be carry-over from other donors' samples.

This clone occurred many times. The rearrangement links TRBV12-3 or TRBV12-4 to TRBJ1-1; D may be TRBD1 (5 bases). This CDR3 is built from 15 residues. V was clipped by 2 bases and J by 1 base, with 11 bases between them. DNA for the CDR3: TGTGCCAGCAGTTTACCAGGGAGAAGGAACACTGAAGCTTTCTTT. Encoded protein: CASSLPGRRNTEAFF.

This clone was seen at least ten times. Additional DNA sequences in this sample encode the identical CDR3. V gene TRBV28 combines with J gene TRBJ2-7; a possible D gene is TRBD2 (6 bases). CDR3 size: 13 residues. The V end was cut by 2 bases, the J end by 7 bases, with 12 bases between. Germline V lookup: CDR1 MDHEN, CDR2 SYDVKM. Here the CDR3 reads CASSLGTPGEQYF. Here the CDR3 DNA reads TGTGCCAGCAGTTTAGGGACTCCGGGGGAGCAGTACTTC. Using reference TRBV28 and TRBJ2-7 for the parts outside the CDR3, the full variable domain is DVKVTQSSRYLVKRTGEKVFLECVQDMDHENMFWYRQDPGLGLRLIYFSYDVKMKEKGDIPEGYSVSREKKERFSLILESASTNQTSMYLCASSLGTPGEQYFGPGTRLTVT.

This sequence joins TRBV5-1 and TRBJ2-3; weak D call: TRBD2 (7 bases). V was pared by 3 bases and J by 3 bases, with 20 bases between. The CDR3 spans 17 residues. Germline CDR1 and CDR2: SGHRS and YFSETQ. The CDR3 here is CASSSRSGGALTDTQYF. CDR3 nucleotides: TGCGCCAGCAGCTCCCGAAGTGGGGGGGCGCTTACAGATACGCAGTATTTT.

This clone has more than one count but fewer than ten. Possible read error: a much larger clone is one base away. The sample contains more than one DNA sequence encoding this CDR3. The rearrangement uses TRBV6-1 and TRBJ2-6; no definite D call. CDR3 size: 14 residues. Germline loops: CDR1 MNHNS, CDR2 SASEGT. CDR3 sequence: CASSEISGANVLTF. The CDR3 DNA reads as TGTGCCAGCAGTGAAATCTCTGGTGCCAACGTCCTGACTTTC.

This clone has ten or more counts. This chain links TRBV24-1 with TRBJ2-2, with no clear D. The length of the CDR3 is 13 residues. The germline V gene has CDR1 KGHDR and CDR2 SFDVKD. V was pared by 0 bases and J by 4 bases, with 2 bases between. The CDR3 DNA reads TGTGCCACCAGTGATTTGCTCACCGGGGAGCTGTTTTTT. Translated, it gives CATSDLLTGELFF.

This clone was seen many times. This sequence joins TRBV19 and TRBJ2-3; D is unresolved. Germline assignment: CDR1 LNHDA and CDR2 SQIVND (reference sequence). Between the trimmed V and J ends, which lost 9 bases and 1 base, there was a span of 8 bases. The CDR3 totals 12 residues. The CDR3 region has the DNA TGTGCCAGCACAAGTCGCACAGATACGCAGTATTTT. This codes for CASTSRTDTQYF.

This clone was detected ten times or more. The rearrangement uses TRBV9 and TRBJ2-7; 9 nucleotides line up with TRBD1. The V segment lost 3 bases and the J segment 3 bases; nucleotides outside the gene matches: 4. CDR3 length equals 14 residues. CDR1 and CDR2 (germline): SGDLS, YYNGEE. The chain's CDR3 is CASSGRDRDYEQYF. The DNA of the CDR3 is TGTGCCAGCAGCGGCCGGGACAGGGACTACGAGCAGTACTTC. Based on the CDR3 plus reference TRBV9 and TRBJ2-7, the full variable domain is DSGVTQTPKHLITATGQRVTLRCSPRSGDLSVYWYQQSLDQGLQFLIQYYNGEERAKGNILERFSAQQFPDLHSELNLSSLELGDSALYFCASSGRDRDYEQYFGPGTRLTVT.

This clone was picked up many times. At the DNA level, this CDR3 is encoded by other sequences in the same sample as well. V gene TRBV6-4 combines with J gene TRBJ2-3; 7 bases line up with TRBD2. Germline V gene lookup returns CDR1 MRHNA and CDR2 SNTAGT. The CDR3 covers 15 residues. The ends lost 0 bases at V and 0 bases at J; junction bases unmatched: 0. The CDR3 bases are TGTGCCAGCAGTGACTCAGCGGGGAGCACAGATACGCAGTATTTT. Protein sequence: CASSDSAGSTDTQYF.

The table lists this clone with many counts. The chain recombines TRBV10-2 with TRBJ2-7; 10 bases line up with TRBD2. V lost 7 bases to trimming and J lost 2 bases; unmatched junction nucleotides: 17. CDR3 length equals 18 residues. The germline V gene has CDR1 WSHSY and CDR2 SAAADI. This CDR3 reads CASTDPLAGEPLPYEQYF. DNA of the CDR3: TGCGCCAGCACCGACCCCCTAGCGGGGGAGCCCCTTCCCTACGAGCAGTACTTC.

This clone was counted many times. V usage is TRBV3-1 and J usage is TRBJ2-6; unclear D gene. The CDR3 runs to 14 residues. V lost 4 bases and J lost 0, with 4 bases in between. Germline-derived CDR1 and CDR2 are LGHDT and YNNKEL (reference sequence). The CDR3 DNA is TGTGCCAGCAGCCCGAGCTCTGGGGCCAACGTCCTGACTTTC. This translates into CASSPSSGANVLTF.

Many counts were recorded for this clone. The chain combines TRBV20-1 with TRBJ1-4, with 7 bases fitting TRBD1. With V trimmed by 3 bases and J by 6 bases, 7 bases remained unmatched. The CDR3 has 14 residues. Germline V gene lookup returns CDR1 DFQATT and CDR2 SNEGSKA (reference sequence). The CDR3 DNA is TGCAGTGCTAGGTTCGGGACAGCGGATGAAAAACTGTTTTTT. As protein: CSARFGTADEKLFF.

The V and J genes are TRBV7-3 and TRBJ2-2; D remains ambiguous. The V end lost 0 bases, the J end lost 5 bases, and 7 bases lay between the germline ends. The CDR3 length is 14 residues. Germline V gene data show CDR1 as SGHTA and CDR2 as FQGTGA. CDR3 loop: CASSLTIVTGELFF. DNA of the CDR3: TGTGCCAGCAGCTTAACGATAGTTACCGGGGAGCTGTTTTTT.

This clone was observed at least ten times. The V gene is TRBV28, the J gene TRBJ1-5, with D possibly TRBD1 on 5 matching bases. This CDR3 has 15 amino acids. CDR1 and CDR2 from the germline V gene are MDHEN and SYDVKM. Trimming stripped 6 bases from V and 5 bases from J, with 17 bases between. In DNA, the CDR3 is TGTGCCAGCAGGACCGGGACCCTCACAGATCAGCCCCAGCATTTT. Its translation: CASRTGTLTDQPQHF.

This clone was observed a handful of times. Relative to the germline gene, one junction end is altered; a read error may explain this. The chain's CDR3 is CASIYGTGDGYTF. CDR3 nucleotide sequence: TGTGCCAGCATTTACGGGACAGGCGATGGCTACACCTTC. The chain links TRBV6-6 to TRBJ1-2, with 8 bases lining up with TRBD1. From germline, CDR1 is MNHNY and CDR2 SVGAGI (reference sequence). This CDR3 is 13 amino acids long.

The CDR3 DNA follows: TGCGCCAGTCGACAGGGAAGGATCAATGAGCAGTTCTTC. As protein: CASRQGRINEQFF. The V and J genes are TRBV5-1 and TRBJ2-1, with TRBD1 matching 7 bases. Germline CDR1 SGHRS, CDR2 YFSETQ. This CDR3 spans 13 amino acids. V was pared by 8 bases and J by 6 bases, with 8 bases of the junction left unmatched.

The chain links TRBV30 to TRBJ1-3; perhaps TRBD1 as D (5 bases). CDR1 is GTSNPN and CDR2 is SVGIG in the germline V gene (reference sequence). The CDR3 runs 14 residues. V was shortened by 0 bases and J by 8 bases, with 14 bases between the two germline ends. The CDR3 sequence: CAWSVGRMGDTIYF. The CDR3 DNA is TGTGCCTGGAGTGTGGGGCGGATGGGGGACACCATATATTTT. The entire variable domain, with the rest obtained from reference TRBV30 and TRBJ1-3, is as follows: SQTIHQWPATLVQPVGSPLSLECTVEGTSNPNLYWYRQAAGRGLQLLFYSVGIGQISSEVPQNLSASRPQDRQFILSSKKLLLSDSGFYLCAWSVGRMGDTIYFGEGSWLTVV.

This chain uses TRBV19 with TRBJ2-3, with 11 bases lining up with TRBD2. The length of the CDR3 is 15 residues. Germline CDR1 and CDR2: LNHDA and SQIVND (reference sequence). V shed 11 bases, J shed 2 bases, and the junction held 9 bases outside the gene matches. CDR3 coding DNA: TGTGCCGCAGGGGGACTAGCGGCAATCACAGATACGCAGTATTTT. It encodes CAAGGLAAITDTQYF.

This clone was picked up a small number of times. This chain uses TRBV12-3 or TRBV12-4 with TRBJ1-2, with 10 bases lining up with TRBD1. The CDR3 runs to 17 residues. J lost 6 bases, V lost 4 bases, and 14 bases had no gene match. The DNA of the CDR3 is TGTGCCAGCAGTTCTCGACAGGGGGCCTTGTCTAGCCATGGCTACACCTTC. Translating it yields CASSSRQGALSSHGYTF.

This clone has at least ten counts. The V call is TRBV20-1, the J call TRBJ1-2, with D uncertain. The germline CDR1 and CDR2 sequences are DFQATT and SNEGSKA (reference sequence). V lost 0 bases and J lost 1, with 9 bases in between. The CDR3 length is 14 residues. Written as DNA, the CDR3 is TGCAGTGCTAGAGATCGGTCTCATAACTATGGCTACACCTTC. Protein sequence: CSARDRSHNYGYTF.